The rows below give T cell receptor beta chains drawn from one sample of a study of human T cells and chemical hapten exposure. Each CDR3 protein gets one entry after TCRdb re-called the 5' RACE reads with MiXCR. Of 65,000 to 90,000 distinct CDR3 sequences detected, roughly 15% appear once; the ten largest clones hold nearly 7%. The receptor set was obtained from a female donor in good health. Each CDR3 is given with its conserved first and last residue. A D gene is named only where the DNA matches it firmly. Some rows have no size entry. The others give once, few or many, or a class for an expanded clone.

v_call,d_call,clone_size,j_call,cdr3_nt,cdr3_aa
TRBV12-3/TRBV12-4,-,-,TRBJ2-3,TGTGCCAGCAGTTTGGATCGAAGGGAAACAGATACGCAGTATTTT,CASSLDRRETDTQYF
TRBV20-1,TRBD1,-,TRBJ1-1,TGCAGTGCCAGGGAGGGTGACAGGGGTAACCTGCGGGACACTGAAGCTTTCTTT,CSAREGDRGNLRDTEAFF
TRBV12-3/TRBV12-4,-,few,TRBJ1-4,TGTGCCAGCTGTCAGGGTGGGCCTAATGAAAAACTGTTTTTT,CASCQGGPNEKLFF
TRBV7-2,TRBD2,few,TRBJ2-5,TGTGCCAGCAGCTTAGGGACTAGCGCCGGGTCTCAGTACTTC,CASSLGTSAGSQYF
TRBV29-1,-,-,TRBJ2-7,TGCAGCGTTCTTAGCGGAAACTACGAGCAGTACTTC,CSVLSGNYEQYF
TRBV29-1,-,few,TRBJ1-2,TGCAGCGTTGCGGTCCAGGGTGCAGGCTACACCTTC,CSVAVQGAGYTF
TRBV10-3,TRBD2,-,TRBJ2-7,TGTGCCATCAGTGAGAGTAGCGGGGGTGCCTCCTACGAGCAGTACTTC,CAISESSGGASYEQYF
TRBV4-3,-,-,TRBJ2-3,TGCGCCAGCAGCCAAGATACTGATTACACAGATACGCAGTATTTT,CASSQDTDYTDTQYF
TRBV5-1,TRBD2,many,TRBJ2-5,TGCGCCAGCAGCTCGGCATTGGGACTAGCGGCCCAAGAGACCCAGTACTTC,CASSSALGLAAQETQYF
TRBV12-5,TRBD1,few,TRBJ1-1,TGTGCTAGTGGTTTGGTAGGGGGCCACACTGAAGCTTTCTTT,CASGLVGGHTEAFF
TRBV11-2,-,-,TRBJ2-1,TGTGCCAGCAGCTTAGTTGGAGGGTTGAATGAGCAGTTCTTC,CASSLVGGLNEQFF
TRBV28,TRBD1,few,TRBJ1-5,TGTGCCAGCAGTTTAGGACAGGGAAGGGTTGATCAGCCCCAGCATTTT,CASSLGQGRVDQPQHF
TRBV7-2,-,few,TRBJ1-6,TGTGCCAGCAGCCTCCGGGCAAATAATTCACCCCTCCACTTT,CASSLRANNSPLHF
TRBV6-1,-,few,TRBJ1-5,TGTGCCAGCAGTGAAAATCGGGGGGCAGAGCCCCAGCATTTT,CASSENRGAEPQHF
TRBV7-6,TRBD2,few,TRBJ2-3,TGTGCCAGCAGCTTCACAGCGGGGGGAGGCACAGATACGCAGTATTTT,CASSFTAGGGTDTQYF
TRBV7-8,TRBD1,-,TRBJ2-5,TGTGCCAGCAGCTTAAGCGGACAGGGGGCAGAGACCCAGTACTTC,CASSLSGQGAETQYF
TRBV20-1,-,-,TRBJ2-1,TGCAGTGCTAGAGATTTCGGGGGAGGTCTGTTCTTC,CSARDFGGGLFF
TRBV5-4,-,few,TRBJ2-3,TGTGCCAGCAGCTTGGACTACCGAGATACGCAGTATTTT,CASSLDYRDTQYF
TRBV2,-,few,TRBJ2-3,TGTGCCAGCAGTGAAACGGGACGACGCTCAGTTACGCAGTATTTT,CASSETGRRSVTQYF
TRBV6-2/TRBV6-3,-,-,TRBJ1-5,TGTGCCAGCAGTTCTTACAATCAGCCCCAGCATTTT,CASSSYNQPQHF
TRBV4-1,-,few,TRBJ2-3,TGCGCCAGCAGCCAAGACGGGCAGCGCACAGATACGCAGTATTTT,CASSQDGQRTDTQYF
TRBV2,-,few,TRBJ1-1,TGTGCCAGCAGGGCGGGACGGCAAAACACTGAAGCTTTCTTT,CASRAGRQNTEAFF
TRBV30,-,-,TRBJ1-2,TGTGCCTGGAGTGTACAGGGAGGCTTTTCTGGCTACACCTTC,CAWSVQGGFSGYTF
TRBV7-2,-,few,TRBJ1-5,TGTGCCAGCAGCTTAGAGATGGATCAGCCCCAGCATTTT,CASSLEMDQPQHF
TRBV28,-,few,TRBJ2-7,TGTGCCAGCAGTCATAGTACAACCTATAAGAGCCCCTACGAGCAGTACTTC,CASSHSTTYKSPYEQYF
TRBV3-1,-,-,TRBJ1-2,TGTGCCAGCAGCCAAGATGTCGGGGAGAATGGCTACACCTTC,CASSQDVGENGYTF
TRBV3-1,TRBD2,few,TRBJ2-5,TGTGCCAGCAGCCAAGACGGGGGAGCGGGAGGGCCCAGAGAGACCCAGTACTTC,CASSQDGGAGGPRETQYF
TRBV7-2,-,-,TRBJ2-5,TGTGCCAGCAGCCCCGGACAGTTCTTTACGGTCGGGGAGACCCAGTACTTC,CASSPGQFFTVGETQYF
TRBV18,TRBD2,few,TRBJ2-1,TGTGCCAGCTCACCTAAGTCTACGGGAGGTGAGCAGTTCTTC,CASSPKSTGGEQFF
TRBV2,TRBD1,-,TRBJ1-2,TGTGCCAGTAAGGACAGGGGCGACTATGGCTACACCTTC,CASKDRGDYGYTF
TRBV10-3,TRBD2,-,TRBJ2-2,TGTGCCATCATAGCGGGGGACTATCCGAACACCGGGGAGCTGTTTTTT,CAIIAGDYPNTGELFF
TRBV7-9,TRBD2,-,TRBJ2-7,TGTGCCAGCAGCCAAACTAGCGGCAACTACGAGCAGTACTTC,CASSQTSGNYEQYF
TRBV29-1,-,-,TRBJ2-3,TGCAGCGTTGAAGAACTGGAGGTTACGCAGTATTTT,CSVEELEVTQYF
TRBV20-1,-,few,TRBJ1-6,TGCAGTGCTAGGTCGCCAGGTCGGGCTAACTATAATTCACCCCTCCACTTT,CSARSPGRANYNSPLHF
TRBV6-2/TRBV6-3,-,few,TRBJ1-5,TGTGCCAGCAGTTACCTCGGAGATCAGCCCCAGCATTTT,CASSYLGDQPQHF
TRBV4-3,-,-,TRBJ2-1,TGCGCCAGCAGCCAAAACCGGGGCCAAAGCTCCTACAATGAGCAGTTCTTC,CASSQNRGQSSYNEQFF
TRBV24-1,-,few,TRBJ1-5,TGTGCCACCAGCATGGGGATTGATTCGCCCCAGCATTTT,CATSMGIDSPQHF
TRBV28,-,-,TRBJ1-2,TGTGCCATATCGACAGGAACAGGCTATGGCTACACCTTC,CAISTGTGYGYTF
TRBV29-1,-,-,TRBJ2-3,TGCAGCGTTGGGGCAGGGGGGGATACAGATACGCAGTATTTT,CSVGAGGDTDTQYF
TRBV20-1,-,-,TRBJ1-6,TGCAGTGCTAGGGCTGGGGTTAATTCACCCCTCCACTTT,CSARAGVNSPLHF
TRBV28,TRBD1,-,TRBJ1-1,TGTGCCAGCACCTACCCGGGACAGGAGAACACTGAAGCTTTCTTT,CASTYPGQENTEAFF
TRBV5-1,-,few,TRBJ2-5,TGCGCCAGCAGCTGGAAGTTCGGGGAGACCCAGTACTTC,CASSWKFGETQYF
TRBV30,-,-,TRBJ1-1,TGTGCCTGGAGCCATCAGGGAACTGAAGCTTTCTTT,CAWSHQGTEAFF